This TCR beta chain was documented in a study of shared clonotypes between healthy human individuals. Findings and caveats of the study: The generation probabilities recorded for non-shared clonotypes fell below those of clonotypes shared by all four donors.

The V end lost 5 bases, the J end lost 3 bases, and 23 bases lay between the germline ends. CDR1 and CDR2 from the germline V gene are MNHEY and SMNVEV (reference sequence). The length of the CDR3 is 17 residues. The healthy adult donors were HIV-negative and reported no recent acute infections or vaccinations. It was into CD45RA+ naive and CD45RA-negative memory subsets that the CD4+ cells were split. Some 32,000 T cell genomes, or about 190 ng DNA, went into the sorted-subset replicate PCRs. Produced via immunoSEQ multiplex PCR; TCRdb's table is partial and in-frame only. The sample has hundreds of thousands of clones, 60% to 75% seen once. With regard to this clone: The antigen is undetermined.

The sequencing input was memory CD4+ T cells sorted from blood. Indicated subset: CD45RA-negative fraction. This clonotype was sampled from a young woman in good health. The V call is TRBV27, the J call TRBJ2-7, with D uncertain. In DNA, the CDR3 is TGTGCCAGCAGTCCCTCCTATGCGCCGAGCAGGTTCTACGAGCAGTACTTC. It codes for CASSPSYAPSRFYEQYF.